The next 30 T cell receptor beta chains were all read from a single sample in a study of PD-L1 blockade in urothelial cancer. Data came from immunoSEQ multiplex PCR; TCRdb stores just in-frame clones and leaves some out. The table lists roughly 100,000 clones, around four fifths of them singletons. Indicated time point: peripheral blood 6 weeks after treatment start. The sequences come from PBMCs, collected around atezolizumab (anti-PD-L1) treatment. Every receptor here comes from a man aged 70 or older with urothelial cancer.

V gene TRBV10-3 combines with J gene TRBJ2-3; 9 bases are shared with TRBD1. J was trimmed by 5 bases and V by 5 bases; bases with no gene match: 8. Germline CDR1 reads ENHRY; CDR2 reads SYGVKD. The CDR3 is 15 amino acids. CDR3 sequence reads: CAISPTGGSGDTQYF. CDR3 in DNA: TGTGCCATCAGTCCTACAGGGGGCTCAGGAGATACGCAGTATTTT.

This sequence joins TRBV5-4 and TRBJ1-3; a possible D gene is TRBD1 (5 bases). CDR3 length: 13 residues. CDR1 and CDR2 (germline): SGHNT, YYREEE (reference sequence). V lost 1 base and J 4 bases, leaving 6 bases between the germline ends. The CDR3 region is CASSLTGGNTIYF. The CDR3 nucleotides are TGTGCCAGCAGCTTGACAGGAGGAAACACCATATATTTT.

CDR3 region: CASSLDGDGETQYF. CDR3 nucleotide sequence: TGCGCCAGCAGCTTGGACGGAGATGGGGAGACCCAGTACTTC. V and J are TRBV5-1 and TRBJ2-5; unclear D gene. The CDR3 totals 14 residues. The germline V and J ends were trimmed by 0 bases and 5 bases, with 11 bases remaining between them. The germline V gene encodes CDR1 SGHRS and CDR2 YFSETQ.

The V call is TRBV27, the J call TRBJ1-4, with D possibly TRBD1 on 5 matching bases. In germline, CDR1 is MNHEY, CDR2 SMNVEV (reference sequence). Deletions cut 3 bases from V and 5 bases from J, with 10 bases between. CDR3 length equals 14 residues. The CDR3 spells CASSLGQGNEKLFF. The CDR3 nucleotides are TGTGCCAGCAGTTTGGGGCAGGGAAATGAAAAACTGTTTTTT.

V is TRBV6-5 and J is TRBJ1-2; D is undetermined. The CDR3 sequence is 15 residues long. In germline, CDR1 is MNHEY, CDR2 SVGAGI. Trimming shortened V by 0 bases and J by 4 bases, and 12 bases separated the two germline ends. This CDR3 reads CASSYSLEGSYGYTF. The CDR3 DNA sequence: TGTGCCAGCAGTTACTCTTTAGAGGGCAGCTATGGCTACACCTTC.

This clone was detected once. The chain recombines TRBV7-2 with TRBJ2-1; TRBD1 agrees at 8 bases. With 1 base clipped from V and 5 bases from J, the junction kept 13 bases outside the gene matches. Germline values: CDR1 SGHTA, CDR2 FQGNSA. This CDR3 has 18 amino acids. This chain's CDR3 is CASSLEGRGQGSHNEQFF. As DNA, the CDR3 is TGTGCCAGCAGCTTAGAGGGGAGAGGACAGGGATCCCACAATGAGCAGTTCTTC.

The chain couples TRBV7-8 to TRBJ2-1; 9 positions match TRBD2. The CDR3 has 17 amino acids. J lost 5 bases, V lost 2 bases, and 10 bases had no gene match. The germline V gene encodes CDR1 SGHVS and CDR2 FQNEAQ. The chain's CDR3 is CASSLFGREGTNNEQFF. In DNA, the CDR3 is TGTGCCAGCAGCTTATTCGGGCGGGAGGGGACTAACAATGAGCAGTTCTTC.

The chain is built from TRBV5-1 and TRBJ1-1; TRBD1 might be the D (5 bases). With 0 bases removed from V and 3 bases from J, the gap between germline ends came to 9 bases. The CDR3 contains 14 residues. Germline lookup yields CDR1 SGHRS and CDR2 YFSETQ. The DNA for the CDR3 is TGCGCCAGCAGCTTGGAGGGGAGGGACACTGAAGCTTTCTTT. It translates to CASSLEGRDTEAFF.

CDR3: CASSQRTGSYEQYF. CDR3 coding DNA: TGTGCCAGCAGCCAAAGGACAGGCTCCTACGAGCAGTACTTC. V and J are TRBV5-4 and TRBJ2-7; TRBD1 aligns across 7 bases. This CDR3 contains 14 residues. Trimming removed 4 bases from V and 0 bases from J; junction bases left unmatched: 4. CDR1 SGHNT and CDR2 YYREEE come from the germline V gene (reference sequence).

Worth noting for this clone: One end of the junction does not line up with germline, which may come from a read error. The CDR3 nucleotides are TGCGCCAGCAGTTTGGGGCTAGCGGGAGAAAACATTCAGTACTTC. Protein sequence: CASSLGLAGENIQYF. The V gene is TRBV5-1, the J gene TRBJ2-4; TRBD2 matches 10 bases. This CDR3 comprises 15 residues. Looked up from germline, CDR1 is SGHRS and CDR2 is YFSETQ.

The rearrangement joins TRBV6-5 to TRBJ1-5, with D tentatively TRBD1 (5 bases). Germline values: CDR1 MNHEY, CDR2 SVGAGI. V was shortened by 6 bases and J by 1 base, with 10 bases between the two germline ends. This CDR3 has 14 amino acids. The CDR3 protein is CASSRGVSNQPQHF. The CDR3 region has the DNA TGTGCCAGCAGCCGGGGGGTCAGCAATCAGCCCCAGCATTTT.

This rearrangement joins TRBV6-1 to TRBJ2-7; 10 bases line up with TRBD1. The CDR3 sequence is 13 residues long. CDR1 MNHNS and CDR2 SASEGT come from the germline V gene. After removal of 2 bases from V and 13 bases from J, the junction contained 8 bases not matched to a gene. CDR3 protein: CASSELPGTGDYF. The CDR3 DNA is TGTGCCAGCAGTGAATTACCCGGGACAGGGGATTACTTC.

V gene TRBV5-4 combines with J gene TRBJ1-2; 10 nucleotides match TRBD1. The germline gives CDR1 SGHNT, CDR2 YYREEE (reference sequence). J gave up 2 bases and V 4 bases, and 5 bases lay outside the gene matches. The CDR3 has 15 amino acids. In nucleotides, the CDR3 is TGTGCCAGCAGCGCTCCGGGACAGGGGAACTATGGCTACACCTTC. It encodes CASSAPGQGNYGYTF.

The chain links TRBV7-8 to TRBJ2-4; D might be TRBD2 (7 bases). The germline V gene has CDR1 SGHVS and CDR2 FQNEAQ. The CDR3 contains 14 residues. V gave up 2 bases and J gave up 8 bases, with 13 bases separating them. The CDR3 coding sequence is TGTGCCAGCAGCTTATCGGGGGGCGCGGACATTCAGTACTTC. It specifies CASSLSGGADIQYF.

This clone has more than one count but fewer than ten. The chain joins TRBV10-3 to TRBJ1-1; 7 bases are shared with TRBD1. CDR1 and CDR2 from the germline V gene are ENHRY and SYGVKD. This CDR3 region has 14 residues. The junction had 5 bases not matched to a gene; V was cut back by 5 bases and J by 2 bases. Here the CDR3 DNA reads TGTGCCATCAGTATGGGACAGTTCAACACTGAAGCTTTCTTT. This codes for CAISMGQFNTEAFF.

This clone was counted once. CDR3 nucleotide sequence: TGTGCCAGCAGTTACTCGGGACAGGGGAATGAAAAACTGTTTTTT. Translation gives CASSYSGQGNEKLFF. The V and J genes are TRBV6-6 and TRBJ1-4, with 10 bases that match TRBD1. Germline values: CDR1 MNHNY, CDR2 SVGAGI (reference sequence). J lost 5 bases, V lost 0 bases, and 0 bases had no gene match. The CDR3 has 15 residues.

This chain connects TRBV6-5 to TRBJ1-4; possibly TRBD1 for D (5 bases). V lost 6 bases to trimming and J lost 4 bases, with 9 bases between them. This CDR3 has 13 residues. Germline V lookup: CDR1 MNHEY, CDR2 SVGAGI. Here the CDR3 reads CASRKTVNEKLFF. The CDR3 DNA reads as TGTGCCAGCAGAAAGACAGTTAATGAAAAACTGTTTTTT.

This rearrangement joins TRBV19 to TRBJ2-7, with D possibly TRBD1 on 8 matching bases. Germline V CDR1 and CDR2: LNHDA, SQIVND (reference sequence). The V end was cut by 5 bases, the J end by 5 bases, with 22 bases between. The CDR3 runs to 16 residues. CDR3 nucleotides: TGTGCCAGTAGTGAACAGGGGGGGGCCTTACCTAACGAGCAGTACTTC. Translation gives CASSEQGGALPNEQYF.

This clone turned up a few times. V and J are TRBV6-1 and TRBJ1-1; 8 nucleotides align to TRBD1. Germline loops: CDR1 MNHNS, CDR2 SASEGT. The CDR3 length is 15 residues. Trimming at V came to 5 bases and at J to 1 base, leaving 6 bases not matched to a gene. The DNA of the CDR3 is TGTGCCAGCAGTCCTACAGGGACAGGGAACACTGAAGCTTTCTTT. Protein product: CASSPTGTGNTEAFF.

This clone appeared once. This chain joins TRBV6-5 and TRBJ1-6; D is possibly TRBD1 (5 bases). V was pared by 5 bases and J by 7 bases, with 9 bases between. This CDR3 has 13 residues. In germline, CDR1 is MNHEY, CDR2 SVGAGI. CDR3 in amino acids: CASSGGGNSPLHF. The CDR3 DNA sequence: TGTGCCAGCAGTGGGGGGGGGAATTCACCCCTCCACTTT.

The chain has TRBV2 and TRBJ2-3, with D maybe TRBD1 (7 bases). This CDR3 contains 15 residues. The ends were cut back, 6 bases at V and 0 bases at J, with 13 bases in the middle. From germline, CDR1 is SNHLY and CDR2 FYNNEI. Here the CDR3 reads CASRGGGASTDTQYF. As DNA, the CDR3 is TGTGCCAGCAGAGGAGGGGGCGCCAGCACAGATACGCAGTATTTT.

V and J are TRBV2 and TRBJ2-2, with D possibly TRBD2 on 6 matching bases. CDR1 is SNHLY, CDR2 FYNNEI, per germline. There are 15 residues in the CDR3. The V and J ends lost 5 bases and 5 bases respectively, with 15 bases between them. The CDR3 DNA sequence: TGTGCCAGCAGTACCCTGGAGGGGTGGACCGGGGAGCTGTTTTTT. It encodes CASSTLEGWTGELFF.

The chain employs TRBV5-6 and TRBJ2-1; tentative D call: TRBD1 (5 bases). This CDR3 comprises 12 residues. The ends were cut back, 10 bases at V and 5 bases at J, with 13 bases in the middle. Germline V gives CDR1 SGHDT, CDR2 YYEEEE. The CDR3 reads CAPLGVNNEQFF. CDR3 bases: TGTGCCCCCCTAGGGGTCAACAATGAGCAGTTCTTC.

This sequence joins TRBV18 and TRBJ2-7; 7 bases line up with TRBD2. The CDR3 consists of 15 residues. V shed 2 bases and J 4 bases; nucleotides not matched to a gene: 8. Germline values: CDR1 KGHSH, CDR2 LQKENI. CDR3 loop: CASSPRGLKSYEQYF. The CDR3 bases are TGTGCCAGCTCACCAAGGGGACTAAAAAGTTACGAGCAGTACTTC.

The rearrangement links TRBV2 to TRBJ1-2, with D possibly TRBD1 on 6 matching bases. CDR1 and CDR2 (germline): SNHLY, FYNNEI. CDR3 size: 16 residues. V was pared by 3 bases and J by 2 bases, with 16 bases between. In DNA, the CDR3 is TGTGCCAGCAGTGACGCCCAGGGGACAACGAACTATGGCTACACCTTC. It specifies CASSDAQGTTNYGYTF.

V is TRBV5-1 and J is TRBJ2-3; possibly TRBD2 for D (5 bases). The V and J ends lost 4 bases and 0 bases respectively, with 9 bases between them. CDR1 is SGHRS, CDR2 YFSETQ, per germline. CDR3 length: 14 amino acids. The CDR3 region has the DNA TGCGCCAGCAGCGTCTGGACTAGCACAGATACGCAGTATTTT. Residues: CASSVWTSTDTQYF.

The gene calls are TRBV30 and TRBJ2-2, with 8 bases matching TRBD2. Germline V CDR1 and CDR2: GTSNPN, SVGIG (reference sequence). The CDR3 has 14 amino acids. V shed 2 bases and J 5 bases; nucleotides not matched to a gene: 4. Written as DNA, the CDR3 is TGTGCCTGGAGTAACGGGAGGGAAACCGGGGAGCTGTTTTTT. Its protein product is CAWSNGRETGELFF.

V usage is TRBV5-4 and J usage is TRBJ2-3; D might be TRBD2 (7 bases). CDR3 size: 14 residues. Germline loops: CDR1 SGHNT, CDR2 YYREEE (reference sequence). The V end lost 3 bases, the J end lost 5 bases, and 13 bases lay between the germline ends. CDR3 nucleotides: TGTGCCAGCAGCTCCAAGGGAGGGGGAGATACGCAGTATTTT. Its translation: CASSSKGGGDTQYF.

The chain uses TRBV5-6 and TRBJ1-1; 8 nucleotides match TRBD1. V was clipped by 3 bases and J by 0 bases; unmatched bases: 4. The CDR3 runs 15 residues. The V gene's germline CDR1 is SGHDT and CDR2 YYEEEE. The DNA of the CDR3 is TGTGCCAGCAGCTCGGGACAGGCCTTGAACACTGAAGCTTTCTTT. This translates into CASSSGQALNTEAFF.

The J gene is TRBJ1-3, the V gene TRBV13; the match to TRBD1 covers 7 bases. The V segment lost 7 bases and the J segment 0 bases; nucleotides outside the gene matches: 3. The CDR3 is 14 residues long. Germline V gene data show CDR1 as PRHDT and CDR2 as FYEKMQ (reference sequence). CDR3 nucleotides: TGTGCCAGCACCTACAGGGGCTCTGGAAACACCATATATTTT. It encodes CASTYRGSGNTIYF.